Detailed here is one T cell receptor (beta chain). Its target is unknown. This record comes from a study of T cell responses to AZD1222 COVID-19 vaccine. Study conclusions and caveats: No day 14 peak samples; only post-peak repertoires were characterized. Unmutated variant regions reportedly attract nearly half of all spike-specific TCRs. Females outnumbered males among donors, who were mostly white British; clonal diversity was possibly underestimated.

Assay used: immunoSEQ multiplex PCR; TCRdb lists only in-frame clones, some missing. Of over 150,000 clones listed, 86% were seen once; the top ten hold 5.5%. CDR3 length: 16 amino acids. The ends were cut back, 0 bases at V and 11 bases at J, with 20 bases in the middle. Germline loops: CDR1 MNHEY, CDR2 SVGEGT. The sequence was obtained from an adult in good health. The chain recombines TRBV6-2 or TRBV6-3 with TRBJ1-5; D gene uncertain. The specimen was peripheral blood, collected on day 0 of MenACWY control vaccination. In nucleotides, the CDR3 is TGTGCCAGCAGTTACTCCCCGGTGGTCCCGGAATTAGCCCAGCATTTT. It specifies CASSYSPVVPELAQHF.